This T cell receptor (beta chain) was obtained from a study of shared clonotypes between healthy human individuals. Whole-study findings and limits: Large depth notwithstanding, sorted-subset sequencing proved incomplete by rarefaction. Expectations were that clonotype sharing among donors would be affected by sequencing depth.

Sequenced by immunoSEQ multiplex PCR; TCRdb stores in-frame clones only, minus some. Of hundreds of thousands of clones detected, less than 80% appear once; the ten largest clones hold around 1.8%. This CDR3 contains 15 residues. Germline lookup yields CDR1 MNHEY and CDR2 SVGAGI. J lost 7 bases, V lost 0 bases, and 3 bases had no gene match. This clone was observed many times. The antigen is unknown. What was sequenced was memory CD4+ T cells sorted from blood. Specified subset: CD45RA-negative fraction. The sequence was collected from a woman aged 25 to 39 in good health. The chain recombines TRBV6-5 with TRBJ2-5; 12 bases are shared with TRBD1. This CDR3 is CASSYSSGQGATQYF. DNA for the CDR3: TGTGCCAGCAGTTACTCGTCGGGACAGGGGGCGACCCAGTACTTC.